The TCR beta chain described here comes from a study of cytomegalovirus exposure and HLA in healthy donors. The ends were cut back, 3 bases at V and 2 bases at J, with 15 bases in the middle. The CDR3 runs 15 residues. Germline V gives CDR1 SGHRS, CDR2 YFSETQ. The PCR used 60 Vbeta and 13 Jbeta primers. Some clones are missing from TCRdb's copy, which holds only in-frame ones; the method was immunoSEQ multiplex PCR. The repertoire holds about 120,000 clones, with approximately 80% as singletons. The material sequenced was PBMCs. V and J are TRBV5-1 and TRBJ2-7; tentatively, D is TRBD1 (6 bases). The clonotype originates from a female donor in good health and CMV-seronegative. As DNA, the CDR3 is TGCGCCAGCAGCTCCCGCAGGACAGTTACCTACGAGCAGTACTTC. This gives the protein CASSSRRTVTYEQYF.